This T cell receptor beta chain was recorded in a study of blood T cell repertoires in COVID-19. Study-level information: From T cells, B-cell-depleted T cells, or PBMCs came the material, which was cDNA or gDNA.

Repertoires were generated with immunoSEQ multiplex PCR, while TCRdb's copy carries only in-frame clones and drops some. This table has about 140,000 clones, around 88% appearing once. Sequences were obtained from peripheral blood. The receptor was isolated from a human donor in a cohort sampled during active COVID-19.

The CDR3 region has the DNA TGTGCCAGTAGGGGCGGGGCTGGGGTTAATCAGCCCCAGCATTTT. Its translation is CASRGGAGVNQPQHF. The chain links TRBV19 to TRBJ1-5; perhaps TRBD1 as D (5 bases). Germline V lookup: CDR1 LNHDA, CDR2 SQIVND (reference sequence). The CDR3 loop spans 15 amino acids. V was pared by 6 bases and J by 4 bases, with 16 bases between. Full variable domain (rest looked up from reference TRBV19 and TRBJ1-5): DGGITQSPKYLFRKEGQNVTLSCEQNLNHDAMYWYRQDPGQGLRLIYYSQIVNDFQKGDIAEGYSVSREKKESFPLTVTSAQKNPTAFYLCASRGGAGVNQPQHFGDGTRLSIL.